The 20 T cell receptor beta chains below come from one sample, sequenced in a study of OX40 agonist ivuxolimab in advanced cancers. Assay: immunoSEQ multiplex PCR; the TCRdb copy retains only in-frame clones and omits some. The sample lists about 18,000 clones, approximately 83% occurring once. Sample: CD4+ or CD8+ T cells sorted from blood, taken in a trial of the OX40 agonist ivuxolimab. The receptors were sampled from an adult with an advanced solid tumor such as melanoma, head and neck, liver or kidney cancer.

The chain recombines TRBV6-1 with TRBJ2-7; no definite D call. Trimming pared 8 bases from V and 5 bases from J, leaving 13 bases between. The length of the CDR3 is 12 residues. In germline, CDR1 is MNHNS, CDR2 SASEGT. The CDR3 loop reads CASVGTVNEQYF. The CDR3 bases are TGTGCCAGCGTGGGAACAGTCAACGAGCAGTACTTC.

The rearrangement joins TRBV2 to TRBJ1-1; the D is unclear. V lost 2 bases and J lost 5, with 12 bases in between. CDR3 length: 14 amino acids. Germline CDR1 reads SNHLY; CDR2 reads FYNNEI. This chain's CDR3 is CASSERGLKTEAFF. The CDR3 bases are TGTGCCAGCAGTGAACGGGGTCTAAAGACTGAAGCTTTCTTT.

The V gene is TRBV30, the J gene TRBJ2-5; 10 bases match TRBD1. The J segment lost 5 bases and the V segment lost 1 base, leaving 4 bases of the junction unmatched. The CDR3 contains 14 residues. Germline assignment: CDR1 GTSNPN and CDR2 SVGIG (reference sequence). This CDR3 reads CAWSARTGGETQYF. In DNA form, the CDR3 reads TGTGCCTGGAGTGCCCGGACAGGGGGGGAGACCCAGTACTTC.

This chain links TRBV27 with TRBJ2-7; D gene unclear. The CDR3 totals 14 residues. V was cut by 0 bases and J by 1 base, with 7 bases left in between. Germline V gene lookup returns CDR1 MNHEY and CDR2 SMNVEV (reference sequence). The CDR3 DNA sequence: TGTGCCAGCAGTTTATCCACGACATCCTACGAGCAGTACTTC. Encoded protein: CASSLSTTSYEQYF.

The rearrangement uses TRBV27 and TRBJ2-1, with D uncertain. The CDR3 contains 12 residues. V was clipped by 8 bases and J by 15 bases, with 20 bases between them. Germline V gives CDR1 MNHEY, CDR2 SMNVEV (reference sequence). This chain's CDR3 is CASRRPKDRPFF. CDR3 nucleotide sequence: TGTGCCAGCCGACGCCCCAAGGACCGACCGTTCTTC.

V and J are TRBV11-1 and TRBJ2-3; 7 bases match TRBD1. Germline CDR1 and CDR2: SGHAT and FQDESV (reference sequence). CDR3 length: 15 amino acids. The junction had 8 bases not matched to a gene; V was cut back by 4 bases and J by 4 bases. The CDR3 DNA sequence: TGTGCCAGCAGCTCGGGACAGAGCCCTCCAGATACGCAGTATTTT. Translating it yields CASSSGQSPPDTQYF.

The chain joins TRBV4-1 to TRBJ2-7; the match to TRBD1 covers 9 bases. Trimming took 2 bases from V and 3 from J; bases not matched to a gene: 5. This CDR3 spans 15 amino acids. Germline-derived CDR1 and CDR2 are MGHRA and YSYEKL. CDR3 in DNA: TGCGCCAGCAGCCAAAGTGGGACAGGGCTCTACGAGCAGTACTTC. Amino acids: CASSQSGTGLYEQYF.

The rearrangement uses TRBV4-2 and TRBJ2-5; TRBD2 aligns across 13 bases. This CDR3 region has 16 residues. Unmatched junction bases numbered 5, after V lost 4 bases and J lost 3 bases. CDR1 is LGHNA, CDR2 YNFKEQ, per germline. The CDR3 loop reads CASSRRTSGSEETQYF. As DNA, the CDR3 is TGTGCCAGCAGCCGGCGGACTAGCGGGAGTGAAGAGACCCAGTACTTC.

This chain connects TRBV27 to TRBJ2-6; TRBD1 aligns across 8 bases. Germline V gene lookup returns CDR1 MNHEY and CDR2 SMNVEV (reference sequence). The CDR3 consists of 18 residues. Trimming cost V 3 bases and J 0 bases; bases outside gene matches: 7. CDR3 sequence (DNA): TGTGCCAGCAGTTTCTCGGGGACAGGCTTCTCTGGGGCCAACGTCCTGACTTTC. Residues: CASSFSGTGFSGANVLTF.

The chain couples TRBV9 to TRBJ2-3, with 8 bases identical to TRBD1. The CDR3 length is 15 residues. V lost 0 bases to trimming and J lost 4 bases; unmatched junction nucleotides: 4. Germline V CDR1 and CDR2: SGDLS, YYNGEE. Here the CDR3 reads CASSVGDRRADTQYF. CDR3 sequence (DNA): TGTGCCAGCAGCGTAGGGGACAGGCGCGCAGATACGCAGTATTTT.

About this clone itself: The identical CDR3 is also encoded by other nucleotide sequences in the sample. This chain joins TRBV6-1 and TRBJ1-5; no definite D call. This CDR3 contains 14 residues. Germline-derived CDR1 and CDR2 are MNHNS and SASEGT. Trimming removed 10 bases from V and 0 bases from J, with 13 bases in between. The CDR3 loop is CAIGTGDSNQPQHF. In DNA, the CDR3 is TGTGCCATCGGCACCGGAGATAGCAATCAGCCCCAGCATTTT.

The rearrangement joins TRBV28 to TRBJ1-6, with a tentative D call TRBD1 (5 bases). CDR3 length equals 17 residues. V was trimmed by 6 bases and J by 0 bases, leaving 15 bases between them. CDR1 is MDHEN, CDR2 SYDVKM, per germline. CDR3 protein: CASRAGRLSSYNSPLHF. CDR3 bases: TGTGCCAGCAGAGCGGGACGCCTTAGCTCCTATAATTCACCCCTCCACTTT. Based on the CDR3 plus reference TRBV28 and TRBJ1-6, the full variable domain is DVKVTQSSRYLVKRTGEKVFLECVQDMDHENMFWYRQDPGLGLRLIYFSYDVKMKEKGDIPEGYSVSREKKERFSLILESASTNQTSMYLCASRAGRLSSYNSPLHFGNGTRLTVT.

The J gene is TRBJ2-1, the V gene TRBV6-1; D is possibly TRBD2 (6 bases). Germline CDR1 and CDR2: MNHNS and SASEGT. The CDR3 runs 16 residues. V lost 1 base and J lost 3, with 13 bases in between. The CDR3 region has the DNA TGTGCCAGCAGTGAAGTATTAATAGCGGTCTACAATGAGCAGTTCTTC. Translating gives CASSEVLIAVYNEQFF.

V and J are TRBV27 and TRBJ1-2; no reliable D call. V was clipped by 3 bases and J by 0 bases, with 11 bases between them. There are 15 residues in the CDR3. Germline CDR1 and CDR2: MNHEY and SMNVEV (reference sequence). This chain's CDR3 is CASSFAGLANYGYTF. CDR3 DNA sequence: TGTGCCAGCAGTTTCGCGGGGTTAGCTAACTATGGCTACACCTTC.

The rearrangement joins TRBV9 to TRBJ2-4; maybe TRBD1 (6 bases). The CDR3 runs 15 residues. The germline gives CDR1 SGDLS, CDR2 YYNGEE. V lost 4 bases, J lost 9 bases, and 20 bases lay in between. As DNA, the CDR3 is TGTGCCAGCAGCCCCGGGGTAGGGGGAGCGGTCATTCAGTACTTC. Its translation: CASSPGVGGAVIQYF.

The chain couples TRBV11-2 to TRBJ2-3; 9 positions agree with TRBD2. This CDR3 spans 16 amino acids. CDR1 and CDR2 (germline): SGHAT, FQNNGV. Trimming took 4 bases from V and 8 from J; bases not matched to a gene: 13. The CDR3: CASSSRAGGPKGTQYF. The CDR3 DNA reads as TGTGCCAGCAGCTCTCGCGCGGGAGGGCCTAAGGGTACGCAGTATTTT.

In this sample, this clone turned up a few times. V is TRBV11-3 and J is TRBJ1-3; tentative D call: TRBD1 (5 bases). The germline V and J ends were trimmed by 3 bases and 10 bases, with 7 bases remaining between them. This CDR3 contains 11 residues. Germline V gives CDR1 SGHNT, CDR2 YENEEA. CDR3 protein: CASSFGGTIYF. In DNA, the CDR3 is TGTGCCAGCAGCTTTGGGGGGACCATATATTTT.

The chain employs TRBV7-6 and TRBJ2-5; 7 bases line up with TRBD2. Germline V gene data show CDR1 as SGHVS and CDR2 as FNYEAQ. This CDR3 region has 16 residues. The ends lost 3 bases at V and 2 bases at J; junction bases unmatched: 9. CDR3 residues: CASSLGGFSVQETQYF. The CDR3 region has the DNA TGTGCCAGCAGCTTGGGGGGGTTTAGCGTACAAGAGACCCAGTACTTC.

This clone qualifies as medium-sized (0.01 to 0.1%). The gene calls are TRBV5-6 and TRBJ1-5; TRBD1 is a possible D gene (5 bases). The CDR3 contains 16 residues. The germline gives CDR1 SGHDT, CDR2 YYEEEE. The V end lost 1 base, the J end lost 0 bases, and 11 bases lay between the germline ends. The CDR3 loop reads CASSLFRGTSNQPQHF. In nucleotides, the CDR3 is TGTGCCAGCAGCTTGTTTCGGGGGACTAGCAATCAGCCCCAGCATTTT.

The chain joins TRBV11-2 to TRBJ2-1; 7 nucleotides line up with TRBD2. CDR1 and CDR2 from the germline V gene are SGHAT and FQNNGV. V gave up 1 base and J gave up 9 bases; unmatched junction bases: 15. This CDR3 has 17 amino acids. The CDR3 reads CASSLVGLGRGEGEQFF. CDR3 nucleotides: TGTGCCAGCAGCTTAGTTGGTTTGGGGAGAGGGGAGGGTGAGCAGTTCTTC.